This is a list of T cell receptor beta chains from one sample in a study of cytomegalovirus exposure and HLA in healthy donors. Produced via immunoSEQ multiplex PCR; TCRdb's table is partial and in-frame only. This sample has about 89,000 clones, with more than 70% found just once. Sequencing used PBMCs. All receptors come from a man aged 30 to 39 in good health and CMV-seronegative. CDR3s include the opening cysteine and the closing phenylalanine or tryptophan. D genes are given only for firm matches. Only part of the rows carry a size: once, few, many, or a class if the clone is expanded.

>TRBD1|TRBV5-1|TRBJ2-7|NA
TGCGCCAGCCACGCCGGGACAGGCTTCTACGAGCAGTACTTC
CASHAGTGFYEQYF
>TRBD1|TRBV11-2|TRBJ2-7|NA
TGTGCCAGCAGCCCGCAGGGCGGGACAGGCCTCTCCTACGAGCAGTACTTC
CASSPQGGTGLSYEQYF
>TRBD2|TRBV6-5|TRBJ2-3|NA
TGTGCCAGCAGTTATGGACTAGCCACAGATACGCAGTATTTT
CASSYGLATDTQYF
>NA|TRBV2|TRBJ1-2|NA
TGTGCCAGCAGTGAAGCGCAGGGGACCAACTATGGCTACACCTTC
CASSEAQGTNYGYTF
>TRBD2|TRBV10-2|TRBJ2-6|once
TGCGCCAGCAGTGAGACTAGCGGGATCTCTGGGGCCAACGTCCTGACTTTC
CASSETSGISGANVLTF
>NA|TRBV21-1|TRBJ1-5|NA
TGTGCCAGCAGCTGCGGGGGGGGACCAGGGATGAGCAATCAGCCCCAGCATTTT
CASSCGGGPGMSNQPQHF
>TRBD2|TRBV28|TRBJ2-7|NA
TGTGCCAGCAGGCGCGGGACTAGCGGATCATACCACCACTACGAGCAGTACTTC
CASRRGTSGSYHHYEQYF
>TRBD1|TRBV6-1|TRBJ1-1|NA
TGTGCCAGCAGTGGCCGACAGGGCACGCGAGCTTTCTTT
CASSGRQGTRAFF
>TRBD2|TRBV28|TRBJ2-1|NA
TGTGCCAGCGGAGGGCGACTCGGGCTAGCGGGCTCCTACAATGAGCAGTTCTTC
CASGGRLGLAGSYNEQFF
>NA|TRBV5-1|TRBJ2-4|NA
TGCGCCAGCAGCCCCTCCCCGGGGGAGCACATTCAGTACTTC
CASSPSPGEHIQYF
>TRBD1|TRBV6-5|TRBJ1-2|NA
TGTGCCAGCACCAGGGGAGACAGGGGACACTATGGCTACACCTTC
CASTRGDRGHYGYTF
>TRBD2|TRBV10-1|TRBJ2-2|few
TGCGCCAGCAGTGAGTCAGGACTAGCGGGGGTGAACACCGGGGAGCTGTTTTTT
CASSESGLAGVNTGELFF
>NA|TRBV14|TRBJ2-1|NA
TGTGCCAGCAGCCGCCTAGACAGCCTTTCCTACAATGAGCAGTTCTTC
CASSRLDSLSYNEQFF
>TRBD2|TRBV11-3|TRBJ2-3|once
TGTGCCAGCAGCTTACGTTGGTCCGGGGGGGGCACAGATACGCAGTATTTT
CASSLRWSGGGTDTQYF
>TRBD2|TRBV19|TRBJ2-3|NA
TGTGCCAGTAGTTCGTGGACTAGCGGGGGCCTCACAGATACGCAGTATTTT
CASSSWTSGGLTDTQYF
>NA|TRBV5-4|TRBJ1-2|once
TGTGCCAGCAGCCGAGGGACAACGACTAACTATGGCTACACCTTC
CASSRGTTTNYGYTF
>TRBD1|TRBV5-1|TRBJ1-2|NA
TGCGCCAGCAGCTTGGGCGATGGGGACAGGGTTGACTATGGCTACACCTTC
CASSLGDGDRVDYGYTF
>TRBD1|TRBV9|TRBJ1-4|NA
TGTGCCAGCAGCGCCGAGGGACAGTGGCCCGAAAAACTGTTTTTT
CASSAEGQWPEKLFF
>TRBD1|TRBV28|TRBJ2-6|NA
TGTGCCAGCAGTTTTCCCGGGACAGGGACTGGGGCCAACGTCCTGACTTTC
CASSFPGTGTGANVLTF
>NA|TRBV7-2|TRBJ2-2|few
TGTGCCAGCGCCTTCGGGCAGGGTGACGGGGAGCTGTTTTTT
CASAFGQGDGELFF
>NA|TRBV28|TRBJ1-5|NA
TGTGCCAGCAACAGGAGAGTTCAGCCCCAGCATTTT
CASNRRVQPQHF
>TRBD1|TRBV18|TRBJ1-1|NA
TGTGCCAGCCCTACAGGGGCGGGAGCTTTCTTT
CASPTGAGAFF
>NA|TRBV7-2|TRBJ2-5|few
TGTGCCAGCAGCTTAGGGGGAGGCCCCCAAGAGACCCAGTACTTC
CASSLGGGPQETQYF
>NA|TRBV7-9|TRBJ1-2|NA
TGTGCCAGCAGCTCGGGACAAGATGGCTACACCTTC
CASSSGQDGYTF
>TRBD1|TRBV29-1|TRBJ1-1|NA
TGCAGCGTTAACAGGGGGTATAACACTGAAGCTTTCTTT
CSVNRGYNTEAFF
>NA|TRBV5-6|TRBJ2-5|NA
TGTGCCAGCAGCTTGATAGACCGGTACCAAGAGGCCCAGTACTTC
CASSLIDRYQEAQYF
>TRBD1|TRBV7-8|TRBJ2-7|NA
TGTGCCAGCAGCTTAGCTCCCACGGGACAGGGGGTTTACGAGCAGTACTTC
CASSLAPTGQGVYEQYF
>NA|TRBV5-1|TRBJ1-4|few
TGCGCCAGCACACCAGGAAGGTTCCTAAACGAAAAACTGTTTTTT
CASTPGRFLNEKLFF
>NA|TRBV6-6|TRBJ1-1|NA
TGTGCCAGCAGTTACTTTGGTGGAGATGGCGGCACTGAAGCTTTCTTT
CASSYFGGDGGTEAFF
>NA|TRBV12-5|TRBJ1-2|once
TGTGCTAGTGGTTTGGTCGGGGGGCCCAACTATGGCTACACCTTC
CASGLVGGPNYGYTF
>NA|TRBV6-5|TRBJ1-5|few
TGTGCCAGCAGTTACTCGGCAGGGAAGAATCAGCCCCAGCATTTT
CASSYSAGKNQPQHF
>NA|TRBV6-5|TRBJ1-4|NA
TGTGCCAGCAGTTACTCTGGGACACTGAATGAAAAACTGTTTTTT
CASSYSGTLNEKLFF
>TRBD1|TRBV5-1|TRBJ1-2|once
TGCGCCAGCGGAACGGGACAGTCAACAAACTATGGCTACACCTTC
CASGTGQSTNYGYTF
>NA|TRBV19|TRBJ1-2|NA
TGTGCCAGTACCACACAGGGAAACTATGGCTACACCTTC
CASTTQGNYGYTF
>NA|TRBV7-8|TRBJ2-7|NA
TGTGCCAGCAGCTTAAACGGGATCCTGGCCTACGAGCAGTACTTC
CASSLNGILAYEQYF
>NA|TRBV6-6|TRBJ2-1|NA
TGTGCCAGCAGCCTTTTATACAATGAGCAGTTCTTC
CASSLLYNEQFF
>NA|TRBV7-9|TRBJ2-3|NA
TGTGCCAGCACGCGGCCTAGCACAGATACGCAGTATTTT
CASTRPSTDTQYF
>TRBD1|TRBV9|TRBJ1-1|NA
TGTGCCAGCAGCGTAGGGGGGGGACAGGGAAAACAGGGCACTGAAGCTTTCTTT
CASSVGGGQGKQGTEAFF
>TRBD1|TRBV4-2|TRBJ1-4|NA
TGTTCCAGCAGCCAGCGGGACAGGCGTAATGAAAAACTGTTTTTT
CSSSQRDRRNEKLFF
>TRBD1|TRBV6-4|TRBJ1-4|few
TGTGCCAGCACGAGGGGGACAGGGGAGGAAAAACTGTTTTTT
CASTRGTGEEKLFF
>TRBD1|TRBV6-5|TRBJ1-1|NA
TGTGCCAGCAGTTCGGAGACAGGGATCATGAACACTGAAGCTTTCTTT
CASSSETGIMNTEAFF